This paragraph covers one TCR beta chain sequence. Assay: immunoSEQ multiplex PCR; the TCRdb copy retains only in-frame clones and omits some. The repertoire holds around 120,000 clones, around 90% seen once, with approximately 1.2% in the top ten. The sample belongs to a study of T cell responses to AZD1222 COVID-19 vaccine. CDR3 size: 13 residues. V was pared by 4 bases and J by 1 base, with 8 bases between. CDR1 and CDR2 (germline): SNHLY, FYNNEI. This clonotype was sampled from an adult in good health. The chain couples TRBV2 to TRBJ2-7, with D maybe TRBD1 (6 bases). Source: peripheral blood, taken on day 0 of AZD1222 vaccination. CDR3 DNA sequence: TGTGCCAGCAGTGGAGACAGGTCCTACGAGCAGTACTTC. This gives the protein CASSGDRSYEQYF.